This TCR beta chain was captured by sequencing in a study of technical replicates of blood from a handful of donors. Clones were sequenced by immunoSEQ multiplex PCR, and TCRdb holds only the in-frame ones, with some missing. The profile shows more than 75,000 clones, approximately 95% of them singletons. V gave up 2 bases and J gave up 5 bases, with 15 bases separating them. Germline V gives CDR1 SGHVS, CDR2 FNYEAQ. The CDR3 is 15 residues long. This clonotype originated in a human donor in good health. Sequencing was carried out using T cells isolated from PBMCs. The chain combines TRBV7-6 with TRBJ2-5; D may be TRBD1 (5 bases). DNA for the CDR3: TGTGCCAGCAGCTTACAGGGTTTGGATGGGGAGACCCAGTACTTC. Protein product: CASSLQGLDGETQYF.